Below are 3 T cell receptor beta chains sequenced from a single sample in a study of shared clonotypes between healthy human individuals. Only CD45RO-negative cells positively selected for CCR7 counted as naive CD8 cells, so terminally differentiated effector memory CD45RA+ cells were excluded. Assay used: immunoSEQ multiplex PCR; TCRdb lists only in-frame clones, some missing. The repertoire consists of around 580,000 clones, with roughly 98% occurring once and the leading ten covering 0.3%. Sequencing was carried out using naive CD8+ T cells sorted from blood. The source is a man aged 25-40 years in good health.

The chain combines TRBV27 with TRBJ2-3; 11 bases map to TRBD2. V lost 4 bases, J lost 5 bases, and 8 bases stayed unmatched. Germline CDR1 MNHEY, CDR2 SMNVEV (reference sequence). CDR3 length equals 16 residues. DNA of the CDR3: TGTGCCAGCAGTTCGCGACTAGCGGGAACGAGAGATACGCAGTATTTT. It specifies CASSSRLAGTRDTQYF.

The V and J genes are TRBV6-5 and TRBJ2-5; TRBD2 aligns across 7 bases. The V and J ends lost 6 bases and 2 bases, in that order; junction bases with no gene match: 6. The CDR3 consists of 14 residues. Germline CDR1 MNHEY, CDR2 SVGAGI. The CDR3 coding sequence is TGTGCCAGCAGCTTAACAGCGGGACAAGAGACCCAGTACTTC. Translating it yields CASSLTAGQETQYF.

This chain uses TRBV20-1 with TRBJ2-1; a possible D gene is TRBD2 (6 bases). The ends were cut back, 6 bases at V and 15 bases at J, with 18 bases in the middle. The CDR3 has 11 residues. Germline values: CDR1 DFQATT, CDR2 SNEGSKA (reference sequence). CDR3 loop: CSASYAGMGFF. The CDR3 coding sequence is TGCAGTGCAAGCTATGCGGGGATGGGGTTCTTC.